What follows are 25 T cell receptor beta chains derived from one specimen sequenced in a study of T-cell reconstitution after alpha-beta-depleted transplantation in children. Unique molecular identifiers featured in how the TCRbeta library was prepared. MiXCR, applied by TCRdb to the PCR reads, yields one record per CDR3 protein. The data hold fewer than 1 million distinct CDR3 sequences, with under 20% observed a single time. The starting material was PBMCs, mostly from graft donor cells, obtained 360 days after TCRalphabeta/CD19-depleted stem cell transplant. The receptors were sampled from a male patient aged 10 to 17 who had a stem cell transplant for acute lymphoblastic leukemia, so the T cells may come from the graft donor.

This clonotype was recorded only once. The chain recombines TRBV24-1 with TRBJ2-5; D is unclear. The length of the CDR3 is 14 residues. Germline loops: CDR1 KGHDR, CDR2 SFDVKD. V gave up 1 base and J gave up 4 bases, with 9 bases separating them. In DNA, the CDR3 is TGTGCCACCAGTGATTTAAGCGCCGGAGAGACCCAGTACTTC. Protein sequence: CATSDLSAGETQYF.

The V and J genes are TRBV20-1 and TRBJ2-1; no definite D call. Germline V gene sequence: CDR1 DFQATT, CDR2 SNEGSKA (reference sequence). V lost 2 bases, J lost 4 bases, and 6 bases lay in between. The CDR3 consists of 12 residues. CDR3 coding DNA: TGCAGTGCTAGACGGTTGTACAATGAGCAGTTCTTC. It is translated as CSARRLYNEQFF.

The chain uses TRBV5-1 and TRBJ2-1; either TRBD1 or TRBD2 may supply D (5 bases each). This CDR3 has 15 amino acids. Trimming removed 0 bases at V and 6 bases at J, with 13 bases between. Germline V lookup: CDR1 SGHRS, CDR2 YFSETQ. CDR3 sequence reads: CASSLARGVGNEQFF. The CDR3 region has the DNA TGCGCCAGCAGCTTGGCCCGAGGGGTCGGCAATGAGCAGTTCTTC.

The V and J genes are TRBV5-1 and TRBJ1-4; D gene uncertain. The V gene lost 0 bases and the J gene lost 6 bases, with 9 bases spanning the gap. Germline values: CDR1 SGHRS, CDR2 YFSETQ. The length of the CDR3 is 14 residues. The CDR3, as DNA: TGCGCCAGCAGCTTGGGGACGGTCGATGAAAAACTGTTTTTT. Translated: CASSLGTVDEKLFF.

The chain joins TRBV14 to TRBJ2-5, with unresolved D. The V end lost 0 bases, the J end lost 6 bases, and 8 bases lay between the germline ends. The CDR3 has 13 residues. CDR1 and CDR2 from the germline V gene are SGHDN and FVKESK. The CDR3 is CASSQDPAQTQYF. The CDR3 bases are TGTGCCAGCAGCCAAGATCCAGCGCAGACCCAGTACTTC.

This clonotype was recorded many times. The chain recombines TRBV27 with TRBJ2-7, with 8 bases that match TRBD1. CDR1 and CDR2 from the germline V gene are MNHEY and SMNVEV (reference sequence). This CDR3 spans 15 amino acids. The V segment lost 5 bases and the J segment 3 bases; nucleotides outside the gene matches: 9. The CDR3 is CASSPSGGDDYEQYF. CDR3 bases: TGTGCCAGCAGTCCCTCAGGGGGCGACGACTACGAGCAGTACTTC.

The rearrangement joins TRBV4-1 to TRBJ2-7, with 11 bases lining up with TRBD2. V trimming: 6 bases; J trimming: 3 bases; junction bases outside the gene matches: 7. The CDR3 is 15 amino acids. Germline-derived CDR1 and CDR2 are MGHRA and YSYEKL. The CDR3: CASRQPGTSGYEQYF. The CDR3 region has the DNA TGCGCCAGCAGACAGCCCGGGACTAGCGGCTACGAGCAGTACTTC.

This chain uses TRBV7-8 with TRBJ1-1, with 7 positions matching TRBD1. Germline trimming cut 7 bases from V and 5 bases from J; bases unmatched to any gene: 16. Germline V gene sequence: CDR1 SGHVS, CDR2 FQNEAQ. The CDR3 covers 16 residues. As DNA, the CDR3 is TGTGCCAGCAACACACAGGGGCCCAACATGGTAACTGAAGCTTTCTTT. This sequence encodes CASNTQGPNMVTEAFF.

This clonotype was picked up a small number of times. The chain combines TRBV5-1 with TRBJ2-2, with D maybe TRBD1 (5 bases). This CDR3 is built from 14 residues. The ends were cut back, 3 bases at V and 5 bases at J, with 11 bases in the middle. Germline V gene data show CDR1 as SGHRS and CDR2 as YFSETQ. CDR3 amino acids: CASSWGPATGELFF. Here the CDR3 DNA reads TGCGCCAGCAGCTGGGGCCCGGCGACCGGGGAGCTGTTTTTT.

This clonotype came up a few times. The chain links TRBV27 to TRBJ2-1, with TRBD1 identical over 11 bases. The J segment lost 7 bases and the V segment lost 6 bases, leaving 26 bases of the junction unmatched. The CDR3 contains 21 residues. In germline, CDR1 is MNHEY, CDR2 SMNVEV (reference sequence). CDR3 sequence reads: CASSPGQGGFGAGELGNEQFF. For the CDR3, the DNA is TGTGCCAGCAGCCCGGGACAGGGGGGGTTCGGAGCGGGAGAACTAGGGAATGAGCAGTTCTTC.

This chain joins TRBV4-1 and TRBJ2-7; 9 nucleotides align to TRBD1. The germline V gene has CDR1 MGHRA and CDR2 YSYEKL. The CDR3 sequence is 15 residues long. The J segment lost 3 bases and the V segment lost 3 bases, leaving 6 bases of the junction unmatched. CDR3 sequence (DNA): TGCGCCAGCAGCCAGAATCCGGGACAGGGCTACGAGCAGTACTTC. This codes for CASSQNPGQGYEQYF.

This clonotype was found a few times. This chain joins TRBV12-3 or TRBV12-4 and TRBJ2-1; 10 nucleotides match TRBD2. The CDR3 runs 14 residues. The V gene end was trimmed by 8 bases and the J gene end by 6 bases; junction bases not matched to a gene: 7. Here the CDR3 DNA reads TGTGCCAGCGGGCGCAGCGGGAGGGCCAATGAGCAGTTCTTC. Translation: CASGRSGRANEQFF.

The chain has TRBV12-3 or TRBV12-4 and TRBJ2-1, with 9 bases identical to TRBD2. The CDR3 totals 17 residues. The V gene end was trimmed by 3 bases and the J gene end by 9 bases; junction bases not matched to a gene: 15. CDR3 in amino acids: CASSLGTPGLAEGEQFF. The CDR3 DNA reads TGTGCCAGCAGTTTGGGGACACCGGGACTAGCTGAAGGTGAGCAGTTCTTC.

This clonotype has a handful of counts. CDR3 residues: CASSQAGGAGKETQYF. In DNA form, the CDR3 reads TGTGCCAGCAGTCAGGCAGGGGGCGCGGGGAAAGAGACCCAGTACTTC. The chain couples TRBV11-2 to TRBJ2-5; 8 bases line up with TRBD1. Germline CDR1 reads SGHAT; CDR2 reads FQNNGV. This CDR3 has 16 residues. V gave up 6 bases and J gave up 3 bases; unmatched junction bases: 12.

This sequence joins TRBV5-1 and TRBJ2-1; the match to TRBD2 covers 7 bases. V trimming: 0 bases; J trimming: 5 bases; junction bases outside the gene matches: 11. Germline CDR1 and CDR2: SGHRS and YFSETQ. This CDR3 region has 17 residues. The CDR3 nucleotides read TGCGCCAGCAGCTTGGGTCCATCACTAGCGTACGACAATGAGCAGTTCTTC. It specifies CASSLGPSLAYDNEQFF.

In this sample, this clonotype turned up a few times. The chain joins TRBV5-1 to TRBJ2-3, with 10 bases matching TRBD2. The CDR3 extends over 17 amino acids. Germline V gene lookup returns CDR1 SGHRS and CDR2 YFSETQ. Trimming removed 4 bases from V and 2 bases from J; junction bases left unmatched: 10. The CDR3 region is CASSHLAGVGDTDTQYF. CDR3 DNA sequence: TGCGCCAGCAGCCATCTAGCGGGAGTAGGAGACACAGATACGCAGTATTTT.

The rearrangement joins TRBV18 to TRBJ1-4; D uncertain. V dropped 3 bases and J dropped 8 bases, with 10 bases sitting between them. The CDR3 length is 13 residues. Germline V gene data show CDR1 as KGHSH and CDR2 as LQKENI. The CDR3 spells CASSPQEEEKLFF. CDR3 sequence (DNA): TGTGCCAGCTCACCTCAGGAGGAGGAAAAACTGTTTTTT.

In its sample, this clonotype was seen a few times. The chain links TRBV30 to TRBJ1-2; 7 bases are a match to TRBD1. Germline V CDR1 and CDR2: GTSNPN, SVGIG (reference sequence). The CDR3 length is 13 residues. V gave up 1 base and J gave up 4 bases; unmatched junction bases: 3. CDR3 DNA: TGTGCCTGGAGTGATACAGGGGTCTATGGCTACACCTTC. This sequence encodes CAWSDTGVYGYTF.

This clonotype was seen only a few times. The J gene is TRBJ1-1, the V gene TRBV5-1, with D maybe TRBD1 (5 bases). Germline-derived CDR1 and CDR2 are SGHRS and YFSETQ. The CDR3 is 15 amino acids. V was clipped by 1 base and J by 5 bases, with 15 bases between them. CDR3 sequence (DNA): TGCGCCAGCAGCTTGCTTTTGGGGCTGGGGACTGAAGCTTTCTTT. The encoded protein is CASSLLLGLGTEAFF.

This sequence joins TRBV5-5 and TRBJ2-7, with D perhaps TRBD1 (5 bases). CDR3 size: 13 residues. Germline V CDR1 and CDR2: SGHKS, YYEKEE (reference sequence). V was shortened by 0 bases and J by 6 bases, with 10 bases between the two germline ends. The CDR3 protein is CASSLGQSGEQYF. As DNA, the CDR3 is TGTGCCAGCAGCTTGGGACAGTCTGGCGAGCAGTACTTC.

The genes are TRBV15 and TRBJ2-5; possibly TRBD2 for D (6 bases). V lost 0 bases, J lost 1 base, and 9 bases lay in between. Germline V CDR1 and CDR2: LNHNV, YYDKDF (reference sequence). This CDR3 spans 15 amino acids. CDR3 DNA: TGTGCCACCAGCAGAGATCGCGGGACCCAAGAGACCCAGTACTTC. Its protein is CATSRDRGTQETQYF.

The CDR3 DNA is TGTGCCAGCAGTTTCGGACTAGCGGGAGTCCCCTCCTACGAGCAGTACTTC. The encoded protein is CASSFGLAGVPSYEQYF. This chain joins TRBV12-3 or TRBV12-4 and TRBJ2-7; 13 nucleotides match TRBD2. Trimming at V came to 3 bases and at J to 0 bases, leaving 5 bases not matched to a gene. The CDR3 runs 17 residues.

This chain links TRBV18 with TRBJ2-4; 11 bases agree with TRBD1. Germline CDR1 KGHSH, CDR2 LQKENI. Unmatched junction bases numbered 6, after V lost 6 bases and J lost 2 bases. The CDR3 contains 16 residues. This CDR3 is CASSWTGGASKNIQYF. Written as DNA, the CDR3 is TGTGCCAGCTCTTGGACAGGGGGCGCGTCCAAAAACATTCAGTACTTC.

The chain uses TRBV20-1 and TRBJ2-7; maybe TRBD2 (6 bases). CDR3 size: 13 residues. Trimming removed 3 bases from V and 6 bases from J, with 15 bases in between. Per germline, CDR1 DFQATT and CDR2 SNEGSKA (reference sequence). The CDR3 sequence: CSASFRGTREQYF. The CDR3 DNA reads TGCAGTGCTAGCTTCCGAGGGACTCGCGAGCAGTACTTC.

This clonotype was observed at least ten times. This chain's CDR3 is CASSLFPGGDYNEQFF. The DNA for the CDR3 is TGCGCCAGCAGCTTGTTTCCGGGAGGGGACTACAATGAGCAGTTCTTC. The chain employs TRBV5-1 and TRBJ2-1, with 8 nucleotides matching TRBD2. The CDR3 sequence is 16 residues long. The V gene end was trimmed by 1 base and the J gene end by 3 bases; junction bases not matched to a gene: 6. Germline lookup yields CDR1 SGHRS and CDR2 YFSETQ. Looking up the rest from reference TRBV5-1 and TRBJ2-1 gives the full variable domain: KAGVTQTPRYLIKTRGQQVTLSCSPISGHRSVSWYQQTPGQGLQFLFEYFSETQRNKGNFPGRFSGRQFSNSRSEMNVSTLELGDSALYLCASSLFPGGDYNEQFFGPGTRLTVL.